These 30 T cell receptor beta chains were all obtained from the same sample, sequenced in a study of cytomegalovirus exposure and HLA in healthy donors. This PCR relied on a set of 60 Vbeta primers and 13 Jbeta primers. TCRdb's copy holds only in-frame clones and misses some; the assay was immunoSEQ multiplex PCR. The repertoire table contains about 200,000 clones. Sequenced input: PBMCs. These TCRs come from a woman aged 25-40 years in good health and CMV-seropositive.

The V call is TRBV7-9, the J call TRBJ1-1, with TRBD1 matching 7 bases. The V gene's germline CDR1 is SEHNR and CDR2 FQNEAQ (reference sequence). The CDR3 spans 16 residues. The J segment lost 0 bases and the V segment lost 4 bases, leaving 8 bases of the junction unmatched. The CDR3 here is CASSSESGGMNTEAFF. The CDR3 region has the DNA TGTGCCAGCAGCTCTGAATCAGGGGGGATGAACACTGAAGCTTTCTTT.

The CDR3 nucleotides read TGTGCCAGCAGCTTAGAGCCGAGCACCGGGGAGCTGTTTTTT. Translating gives CASSLEPSTGELFF. The rearrangement joins TRBV7-7 to TRBJ2-2; D remains ambiguous. Germline values: CDR1 SSHAT, CDR2 FNYEAQ (reference sequence). V was trimmed by 1 base and J by 4 bases, leaving 7 bases between them. CDR3 length: 14 residues.

This rearrangement joins TRBV4-1 to TRBJ2-2; D remains ambiguous. Germline CDR1 and CDR2: MGHRA and YSYEKL. Deletions cut 0 bases from V and 4 bases from J, with 9 bases between. This CDR3 region has 15 residues. Written as DNA, the CDR3 is TGCGCCAGCAGCCAAGAGGCCCCGCCCACCGGGGAGCTGTTTTTT. It translates to CASSQEAPPTGELFF.

J is TRBJ2-7 and V is TRBV14; a possible D gene is TRBD1 (6 bases). V lost 1 base and J lost 0, with 13 bases in between. CDR1 SGHDN and CDR2 FVKESK come from the germline V gene. The CDR3 extends over 16 amino acids. The CDR3 bases are TGTGCCAGCAGCCAAGTGGGGGCGGGTAGCTCCTACGAGCAGTACTTC. This translates into CASSQVGAGSSYEQYF.

The J gene is TRBJ2-1, the V gene TRBV27, with TRBD2 matching 9 bases. The CDR3 totals 17 residues. CDR1 is MNHEY and CDR2 is SMNVEV in the germline V gene (reference sequence). The V segment lost 4 bases and the J segment 4 bases; nucleotides outside the gene matches: 11. In DNA, the CDR3 is TGTGCCAGCAGTTCCAGTAGGGTAGCGGGGGATTACAATGAGCAGTTCTTC. It yields the protein CASSSSRVAGDYNEQFF.

The V gene is TRBV7-9, the J gene TRBJ2-1; 9 nucleotides align to TRBD1. CDR3 length: 15 residues. Looked up from germline, CDR1 is SEHNR and CDR2 is FQNEAQ (reference sequence). Trimming at V came to 5 bases and at J to 5 bases, leaving 7 bases not matched to a gene. CDR3 sequence: CASSHRGRFDNEQFF. Here the CDR3 DNA reads TGTGCCAGCAGCCACAGGGGGCGCTTCGACAATGAGCAGTTCTTC.

V gene TRBV5-1 combines with J gene TRBJ2-7; 14 bases agree with TRBD2. The CDR3 has 15 residues. CDR1 SGHRS and CDR2 YFSETQ come from the germline V gene. With V trimmed by 4 bases and J by 3 bases, 3 bases remained unmatched. CDR3 nucleotide sequence: TGCGCCAGCAGCATTGGGACTAGCGGGAGCTACGAGCAGTACTTC. The encoded protein is CASSIGTSGSYEQYF.

V and J are TRBV9 and TRBJ2-3; TRBD2 aligns across 8 bases. In germline, CDR1 is SGDLS, CDR2 YYNGEE. V lost 3 bases, J lost 6 bases, and 9 bases stayed unmatched. This CDR3 has 15 residues. The DNA for the CDR3 is TGTGCCAGCAGCGAGGGTAGCGGGACATACGATACGCAGTATTTT. Translating it yields CASSEGSGTYDTQYF.

The chain joins TRBV28 to TRBJ1-3; D possibly corresponds to TRBD1 (6 bases). V lost 4 bases to trimming and J lost 0 bases, with 10 bases between them. Per the germline V gene, CDR1 is MDHEN and CDR2 is SYDVKM. The CDR3 has 15 residues. DNA of the CDR3: TGTGCCAGCAGTTCCGGACAGACCTCTGGAAACACCATATATTTT. This sequence encodes CASSSGQTSGNTIYF.

The chain links TRBV7-2 to TRBJ1-2; 7 bases line up with TRBD1. CDR1 SGHTA and CDR2 FQGNSA come from the germline V gene. The CDR3 has 14 residues. V lost 1 base and J lost 6; bases outside the gene matches: 5. CDR3 DNA: TGTGCCAGCAGCTTAGGCGACAGGGTCAATGGCTACACCTTC. Translated: CASSLGDRVNGYTF.

The chain has TRBV19 and TRBJ1-4; weak D call: TRBD1 (5 bases). Germline CDR1 reads LNHDA; CDR2 reads SQIVND (reference sequence). The CDR3 sequence is 13 residues long. The V gene lost 4 bases and the J gene lost 5 bases, with 8 bases spanning the gap. The CDR3 bases are TGTGCCAGTAGTAGGGGGGGAAATGAAAAACTGTTTTTT. As protein: CASSRGGNEKLFF.

The rearrangement uses TRBV5-1 and TRBJ1-1; D is perhaps TRBD1 (6 bases). Germline CDR1 reads SGHRS; CDR2 reads YFSETQ. The CDR3 runs 16 residues. V was cut by 8 bases and J by 5 bases, with 25 bases left in between. The chain's CDR3 is CASNEISTGTGTEAFF. The CDR3 DNA reads TGCGCCAGTAACGAAATTAGTACAGGGACGGGAACTGAAGCTTTCTTT.

The rearrangement links TRBV9 to TRBJ2-5; 7 positions match TRBD1. CDR1 and CDR2 (germline): SGDLS, YYNGEE. V gave up 4 bases and J gave up 2 bases; unmatched junction bases: 5. This CDR3 comprises 14 residues. The CDR3 is CASSPGTAQETQYF. In nucleotides, the CDR3 is TGTGCCAGCAGCCCCGGGACAGCACAAGAGACCCAGTACTTC.

The rearrangement links TRBV29-1 to TRBJ1-4; D is perhaps TRBD1 (5 bases). In germline, CDR1 is SQVTM, CDR2 ANQGSEA. Trimming stripped 7 bases from V and 0 bases from J, with 12 bases between. This CDR3 has 14 residues. CDR3 DNA: TGCAGCGCCTTCACAGGAGCAACTAATGAAAAACTGTTTTTT. Its translation is CSAFTGATNEKLFF.

The rearrangement links TRBV15 to TRBJ2-7; D unclear. CDR1 LNHNV and CDR2 YYDKDF come from the germline V gene (reference sequence). There are 15 residues in the CDR3. The ends were cut back, 0 bases at V and 3 bases at J, with 12 bases in the middle. CDR3 bases: TGTGCCACCAGCAGAGATCGAGGCGGCAGCTACGAGCAGTACTTC. Translated: CATSRDRGGSYEQYF.

The rearrangement links TRBV2 to TRBJ1-5, with D perhaps matching TRBD1 (5 bases). The CDR3 consists of 14 residues. CDR1 is SNHLY, CDR2 FYNNEI, per germline. The V end lost 3 bases, the J end lost 2 bases, and 8 bases lay between the germline ends. CDR3 loop: CASSDRAGNQPQHF. In DNA form, the CDR3 reads TGTGCCAGCAGTGACAGGGCGGGCAATCAGCCCCAGCATTTT.

The chain combines TRBV5-1 with TRBJ2-1; TRBD1 matches 7 bases. V lost 0 bases to trimming and J lost 3 bases; unmatched junction nucleotides: 6. The CDR3 is 16 residues long. Per germline, CDR1 SGHRS and CDR2 YFSETQ. The CDR3 bases are TGCGCCAGCAGCTTGGAAACCGGGACAGACTACAATGAGCAGTTCTTC. It encodes CASSLETGTDYNEQFF.

This chain connects TRBV7-2 to TRBJ1-6, with 7 bases identical to TRBD1. The CDR3 has 16 residues. Per germline, CDR1 SGHTA and CDR2 FQGNSA. Losses at the gene ends were 1 base for V and 10 bases for J; bases not matched to a gene: 10. The CDR3, as DNA: TGTGCCAGCAGCTTAGACACGGTAGGGGGCAGGTCACCCCTCCACTTT. This encodes CASSLDTVGGRSPLHF.

The chain is built from TRBV30 and TRBJ2-3; D is perhaps TRBD2 (6 bases). This CDR3 spans 15 amino acids. Germline CDR1 GTSNPN, CDR2 SVGIG (reference sequence). Trimming cost V 4 bases and J 2 bases, with 16 bases left between them. For the CDR3, the DNA is TGTGCCTGGACTATCCGCGGGAAGACCACAGATACGCAGTATTTT. Translation gives CAWTIRGKTTDTQYF.

The chain joins TRBV10-3 to TRBJ1-3, with D tentatively TRBD1 (6 bases). The V gene lost 3 bases and the J gene lost 0 bases, with 12 bases spanning the gap. The germline CDR1 and CDR2 sequences are ENHRY and SYGVKD. CDR3 size: 16 residues. In nucleotides, the CDR3 is TGTGCCATCAGTGATCTGGGGGCAAACTCTGGAAACACCATATATTTT. Translating gives CAISDLGANSGNTIYF.

This rearrangement joins TRBV18 to TRBJ1-2; 11 nucleotides match TRBD1. Losses at the gene ends were 2 bases for V and 5 bases for J; bases not matched to a gene: 7. CDR1 is KGHSH and CDR2 is LQKENI in the germline V gene. The CDR3 has 16 residues. The CDR3 nucleotides read TGTGCCAGCTCACCAGGACAGGGGGCCTCTTGGTATGGCTACACCTTC. The encoded protein is CASSPGQGASWYGYTF.

The rearrangement joins TRBV28 to TRBJ1-4, with 9 bases fitting TRBD1. The CDR3 is made up of 15 amino acids. Looked up from germline, CDR1 is MDHEN and CDR2 is SYDVKM. Unmatched junction bases numbered 4, after V lost 5 bases and J lost 3 bases. CDR3 coding DNA: TGTGCCAGCAGTGGCACAGGGGGCCCTAATGAAAAACTGTTTTTT. As protein: CASSGTGGPNEKLFF.

The J gene is TRBJ1-2, the V gene TRBV5-6, with 9 bases matching TRBD1. The CDR3 is 15 residues long. The J segment lost 1 base and the V segment lost 0 bases, leaving 1 base of the junction unmatched. CDR1 is SGHDT, CDR2 YYEEEE, per germline. DNA of the CDR3: TGTGCCAGCAGCTTGGGGGACAGGGTTAACTATGGCTACACCTTC. Its protein is CASSLGDRVNYGYTF. Complete variable domain (other parts from reference TRBV5-6 and TRBJ1-2): DAGVTQSPTHLIKTRGQQVTLRCSPKSGHDTVSWYQQALGQGPQFIFQYYEEEERQRGNFPDRFSGHQFPNYSSELNVNALLLGDSALYLCASSLGDRVNYGYTFGSGTRLTVV.

The chain links TRBV18 to TRBJ1-2, with D tentatively TRBD1 (5 bases). This CDR3 is 14 amino acids long. Germline V gives CDR1 KGHSH, CDR2 LQKENI. V lost 2 bases and J 2 bases, leaving 9 bases between the germline ends. Written as DNA, the CDR3 is TGTGCCAGCTCACCATTTTCAGGGAACTATGGCTACACCTTC. It codes for CASSPFSGNYGYTF.

The V gene is TRBV19, the J gene TRBJ2-3; D not resolved. Germline CDR1 and CDR2: LNHDA and SQIVND (reference sequence). The CDR3 has 15 amino acids. Deletions cut 7 bases from V and 0 bases from J, with 14 bases between. CDR3 amino acids: CASNLSPQSTDTQYF. CDR3 bases: TGTGCCAGTAACCTCTCCCCTCAGAGCACAGATACGCAGTATTTT.

The V call is TRBV5-6, the J call TRBJ2-4, with D perhaps matching TRBD2 (6 bases). Germline V CDR1 and CDR2: SGHDT, YYEEEE. With 0 bases removed from V and 8 bases from J, the gap between germline ends came to 15 bases. The CDR3 is 15 amino acids. CDR3 in DNA: TGTGCCAGCAGCTTGGCCGCCTCAGGCGGGGACATTCAGTACTTC. It encodes CASSLAASGGDIQYF.

The chain combines TRBV5-1 with TRBJ2-1; 13 bases fit TRBD2. Germline CDR1 SGHRS, CDR2 YFSETQ. This CDR3 has 16 amino acids. The V segment lost 4 bases and the J segment 7 bases; nucleotides outside the gene matches: 8. The CDR3: CASSTLLAGGKNEQFF. The CDR3 DNA reads TGCGCCAGCAGCACCCTACTAGCGGGAGGGAAAAATGAGCAGTTCTTC.

The chain combines TRBV4-1 with TRBJ2-6; tentative D call: TRBD1 (5 bases). Germline V gives CDR1 MGHRA, CDR2 YSYEKL. The V and J ends lost 1 base and 0 bases respectively, with 10 bases between them. The CDR3 runs 17 residues. The CDR3 DNA reads as TGCGCCAGCAGCCAAGGTTCAGGGAACTCTGGGGCCAACGTCCTGACTTTC. Protein: CASSQGSGNSGANVLTF.

The chain has TRBV7-2 and TRBJ2-4; D is perhaps TRBD2 (6 bases). The CDR3 consists of 13 residues. The V end was cut by 5 bases, the J end by 6 bases, with 11 bases between. The V gene's germline CDR1 is SGHTA and CDR2 FQGNSA. Here the CDR3 DNA reads TGTGCCAGCAGCCGGGGGTTTGGAAACATTCAGTACTTC. It encodes CASSRGFGNIQYF.

The gene calls are TRBV21-1 and TRBJ1-1. TRBV21-1 is reported as a pseudogene. This CDR3 is 17 amino acids long. CDR3 in DNA: TGTGCCAGCAGCGTCCAAATAGTCGGGGAATTGAACACTGAAGCTTTCTTT. This translates into CASSVQIVGELNTEAFF.